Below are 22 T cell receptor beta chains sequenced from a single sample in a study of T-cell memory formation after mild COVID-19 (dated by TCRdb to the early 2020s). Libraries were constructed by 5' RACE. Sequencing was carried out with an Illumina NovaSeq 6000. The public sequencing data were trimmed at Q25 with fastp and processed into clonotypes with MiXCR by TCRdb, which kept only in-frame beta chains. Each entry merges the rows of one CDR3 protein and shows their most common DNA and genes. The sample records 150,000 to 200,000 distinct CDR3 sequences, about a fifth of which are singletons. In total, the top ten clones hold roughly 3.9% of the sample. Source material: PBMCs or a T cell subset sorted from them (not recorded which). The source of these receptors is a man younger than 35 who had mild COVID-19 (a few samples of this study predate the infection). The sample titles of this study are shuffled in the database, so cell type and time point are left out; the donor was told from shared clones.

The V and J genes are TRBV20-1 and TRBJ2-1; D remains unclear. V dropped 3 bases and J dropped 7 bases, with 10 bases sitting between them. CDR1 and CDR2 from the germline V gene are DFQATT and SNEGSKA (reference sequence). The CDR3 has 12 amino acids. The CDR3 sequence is CSASEQWNEQFF. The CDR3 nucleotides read TGCAGTGCTAGTGAACAGTGGAATGAGCAGTTCTTC.

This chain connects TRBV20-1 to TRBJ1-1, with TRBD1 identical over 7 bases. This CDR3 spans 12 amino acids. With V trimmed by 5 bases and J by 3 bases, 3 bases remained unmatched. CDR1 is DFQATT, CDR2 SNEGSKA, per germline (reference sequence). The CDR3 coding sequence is TGCAGTGCTGGGGGACAGTACACTGAAGCTTTCTTT. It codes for CSAGGQYTEAFF.

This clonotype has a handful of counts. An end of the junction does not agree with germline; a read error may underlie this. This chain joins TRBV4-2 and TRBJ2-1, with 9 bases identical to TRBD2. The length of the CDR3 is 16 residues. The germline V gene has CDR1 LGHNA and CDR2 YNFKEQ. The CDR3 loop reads CASSQGGTSSHNEQFF. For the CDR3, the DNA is TGTGCCAGCAGCCAAGGGGGGACTAGCTCCCACAATGAGCAGTTCTTC.

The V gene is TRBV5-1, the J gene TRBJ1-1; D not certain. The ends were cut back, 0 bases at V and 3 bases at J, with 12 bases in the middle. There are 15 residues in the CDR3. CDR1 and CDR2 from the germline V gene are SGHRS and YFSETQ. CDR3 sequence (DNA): TGCGCCAGCAGCTTGGCCGTAGCTTTTGACACTGAAGCTTTCTTT. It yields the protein CASSLAVAFDTEAFF.

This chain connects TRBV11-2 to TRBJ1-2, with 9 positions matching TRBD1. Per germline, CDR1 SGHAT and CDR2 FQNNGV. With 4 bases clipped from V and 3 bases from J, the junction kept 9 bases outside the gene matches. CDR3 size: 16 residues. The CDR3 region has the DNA TGTGCCAGCAGCTCAAGGGGACAGGGTGATGACTATGGCTACACCTTC. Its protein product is CASSSRGQGDDYGYTF.

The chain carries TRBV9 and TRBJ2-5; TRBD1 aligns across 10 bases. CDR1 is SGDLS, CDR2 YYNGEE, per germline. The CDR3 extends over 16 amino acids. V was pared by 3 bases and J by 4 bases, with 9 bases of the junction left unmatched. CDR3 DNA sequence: TGTGCCAGCAGCGGCCCCGGGACAGGGGCGGGAGAGACCCAGTACTTC. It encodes CASSGPGTGAGETQYF.

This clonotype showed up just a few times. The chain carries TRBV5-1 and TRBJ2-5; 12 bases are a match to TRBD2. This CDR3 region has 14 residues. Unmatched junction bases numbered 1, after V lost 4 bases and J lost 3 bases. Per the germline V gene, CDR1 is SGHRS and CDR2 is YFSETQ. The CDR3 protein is CASSRLAGEETQYF. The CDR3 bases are TGCGCCAGCAGCCGACTAGCGGGGGAAGAGACCCAGTACTTC. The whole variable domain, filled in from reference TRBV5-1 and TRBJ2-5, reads KAGVTQTPRYLIKTRGQQVTLSCSPISGHRSVSWYQQTPGQGLQFLFEYFSETQRNKGNFPGRFSGRQFSNSRSEMNVSTLELGDSALYLCASSRLAGEETQYFGPGTRLLVL.

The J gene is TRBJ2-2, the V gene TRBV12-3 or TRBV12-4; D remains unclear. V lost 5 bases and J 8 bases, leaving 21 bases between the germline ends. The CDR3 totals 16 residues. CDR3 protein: CASSPTSAGSWGELFF. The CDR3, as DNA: TGTGCCAGCAGTCCCACCAGCGCCGGGTCTTGGGGGGAGCTGTTTTTT.

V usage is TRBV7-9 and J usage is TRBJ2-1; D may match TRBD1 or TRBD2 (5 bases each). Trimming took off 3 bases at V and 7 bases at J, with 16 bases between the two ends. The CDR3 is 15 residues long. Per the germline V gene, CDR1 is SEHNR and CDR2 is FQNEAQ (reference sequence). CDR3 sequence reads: CASSFTGGWRNEQFF. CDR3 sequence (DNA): TGTGCCAGCAGCTTCACAGGCGGGTGGCGGAATGAGCAGTTCTTC. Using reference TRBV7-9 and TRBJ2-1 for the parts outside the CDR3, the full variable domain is DTGVSQNPRHKITKRGQNVTFRCDPISEHNRLYWYRQTLGQGPEFLTYFQNEAQLEKSRLLSDRFSAERPKGSFSTLEIQRTEQGDSAMYLCASSFTGGWRNEQFFGPGTRLTVL.

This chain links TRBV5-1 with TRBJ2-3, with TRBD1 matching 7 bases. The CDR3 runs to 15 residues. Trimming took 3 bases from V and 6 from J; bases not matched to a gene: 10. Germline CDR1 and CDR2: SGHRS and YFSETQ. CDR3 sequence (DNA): TGCGCCAGCAGCTATAACAGGGGCCGAGGGGATACGCAGTATTTT. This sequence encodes CASSYNRGRGDTQYF.

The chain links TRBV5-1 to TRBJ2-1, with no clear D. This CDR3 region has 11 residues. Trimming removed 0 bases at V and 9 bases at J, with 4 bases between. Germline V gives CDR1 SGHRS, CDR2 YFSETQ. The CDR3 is CASSLEFEQFF. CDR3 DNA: TGCGCCAGCAGCTTGGAGTTTGAGCAGTTCTTC.

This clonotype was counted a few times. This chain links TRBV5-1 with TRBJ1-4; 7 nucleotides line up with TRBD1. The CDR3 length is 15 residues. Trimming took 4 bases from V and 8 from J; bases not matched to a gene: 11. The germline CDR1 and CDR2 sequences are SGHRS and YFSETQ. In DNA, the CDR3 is TGCGCCAGCAGCCCGGAGGGGGCCAGGAGGGAAAAACTGTTTTTT. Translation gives CASSPEGARREKLFF. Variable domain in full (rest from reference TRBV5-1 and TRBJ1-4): KAGVTQTPRYLIKTRGQQVTLSCSPISGHRSVSWYQQTPGQGLQFLFEYFSETQRNKGNFPGRFSGRQFSNSRSEMNVSTLELGDSALYLCASSPEGARREKLFFGSGTQLSVL.

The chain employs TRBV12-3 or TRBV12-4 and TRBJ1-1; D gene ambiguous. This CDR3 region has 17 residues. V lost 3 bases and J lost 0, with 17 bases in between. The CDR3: CASSLIQSDTMNTEAFF. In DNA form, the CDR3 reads TGTGCCAGCAGTTTGATTCAGAGCGATACGATGAACACTGAAGCTTTCTTT.

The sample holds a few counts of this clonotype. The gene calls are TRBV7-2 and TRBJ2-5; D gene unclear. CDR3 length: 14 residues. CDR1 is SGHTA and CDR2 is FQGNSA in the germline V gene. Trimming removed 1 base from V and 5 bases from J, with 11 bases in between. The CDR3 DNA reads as TGTGCCAGCAGCTTAGTAGGGTCGACGGAGACCCAGTACTTC. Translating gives CASSLVGSTETQYF.

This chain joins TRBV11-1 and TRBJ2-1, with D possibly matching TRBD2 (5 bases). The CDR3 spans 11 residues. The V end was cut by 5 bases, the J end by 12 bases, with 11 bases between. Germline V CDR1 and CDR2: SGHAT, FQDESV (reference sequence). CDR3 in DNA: TGTGCCAGCAGCCACGACGAGGGGCAGTTCTTC. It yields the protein CASSHDEGQFF. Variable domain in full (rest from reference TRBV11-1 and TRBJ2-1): EAEVAQSPRYKITEKSQAVAFWCDPISGHATLYWYRQILGQGPELLVQFQDESVVDDSQLPKDRFSAERLKGVDSTLKIQPAELGDSAMYLCASSHDEGQFFGPGTRLTVL.

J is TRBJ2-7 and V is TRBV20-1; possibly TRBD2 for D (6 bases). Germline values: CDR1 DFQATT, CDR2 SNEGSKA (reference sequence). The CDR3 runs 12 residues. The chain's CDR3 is CRAGPGSYEQYF. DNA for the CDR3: TGCAGGGCGGGGCCGGGGTCCTACGAGCAGTACTTC.

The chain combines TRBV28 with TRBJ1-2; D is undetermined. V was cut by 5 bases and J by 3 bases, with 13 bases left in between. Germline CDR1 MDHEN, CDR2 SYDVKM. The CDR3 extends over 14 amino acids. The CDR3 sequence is CASSPLTLDYGYTF. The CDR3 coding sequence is TGTGCCAGCAGTCCCCTGACTCTCGACTATGGCTACACCTTC.

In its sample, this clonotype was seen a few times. This CDR3 reads CSARRVIYEQYF. In DNA, the CDR3 is TGCAGTGCTAGGAGGGTAATTTACGAGCAGTACTTC. The V call is TRBV20-1, the J call TRBJ2-7; possibly TRBD2 for D (5 bases). The V gene's germline CDR1 is DFQATT and CDR2 SNEGSKA (reference sequence). With 3 bases removed from V and 4 bases from J, the gap between germline ends came to 10 bases. This CDR3 has 12 amino acids.

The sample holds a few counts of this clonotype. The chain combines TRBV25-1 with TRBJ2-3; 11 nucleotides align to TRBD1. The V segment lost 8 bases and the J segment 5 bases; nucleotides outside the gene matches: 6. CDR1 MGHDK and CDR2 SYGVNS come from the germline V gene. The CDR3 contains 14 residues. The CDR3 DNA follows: TGTGCCAGCGGGGGACAGGGGGGGAGAGATACGCAGTATTTT. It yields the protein CASGGQGGRDTQYF. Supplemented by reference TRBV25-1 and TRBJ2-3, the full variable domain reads EADIYQTPRYLVIGTGKKITLECSQTMGHDKMYWYQQDPGMELHLIHYSYGVNSTEKGDLSSESTVSRIRTEHFPLTLESARPSHTSQYLCASGGQGGRDTQYFGPGTRLTVL.

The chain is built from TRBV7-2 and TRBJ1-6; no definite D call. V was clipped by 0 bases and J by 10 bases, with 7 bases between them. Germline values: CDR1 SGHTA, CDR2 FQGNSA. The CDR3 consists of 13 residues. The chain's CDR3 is CASSLALESPLHF. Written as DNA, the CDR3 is TGTGCCAGCAGCTTAGCGCTCGAGTCACCCCTCCACTTT.

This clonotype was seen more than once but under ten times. CDR3 sequence: CASSPLQKPGDEQYF. Written as DNA, the CDR3 is TGTGCCAGCTCACCACTACAGAAACCTGGAGACGAGCAGTACTTC. V gene TRBV18 combines with J gene TRBJ2-7; D is ambiguous. V lost 1 base and J lost 5, with 15 bases in between. The CDR3 totals 15 residues. From germline, CDR1 is KGHSH and CDR2 LQKENI. Full variable domain (missing parts from reference TRBV18 and TRBJ2-7): NAGVMQNPRHLVRRRGQEARLRCSPMKGHSHVYWYRQLPEEGLKFMVYLQKENIIDESGMPKERFSAEFPKEGPSILRIQQVVRGDSAAYFCASSPLQKPGDEQYFGPGTRLTVT.

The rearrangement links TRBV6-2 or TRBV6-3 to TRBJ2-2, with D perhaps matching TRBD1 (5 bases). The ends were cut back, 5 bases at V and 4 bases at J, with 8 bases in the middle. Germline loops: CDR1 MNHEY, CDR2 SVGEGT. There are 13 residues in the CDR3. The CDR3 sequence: CASSKTVTGELFF. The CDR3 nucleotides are TGTGCCAGCAGTAAGACAGTCACCGGGGAGCTGTTTTTT.